These 16 T cell receptor beta chains were sequenced from one sample in a study of response to subunit inactivated influenza vaccine. MiXCR was run by TCRdb on the RT-PCR reads, yielding one entry per CDR3 protein. The sample yields 700,000 to 900,000 distinct CDR3 sequences, about 20% seen once. The sample in question was PBMCs from blood, obtained more than 4 days after vaccination. These receptors all come from a man aged 50-60 years who received an inactivated influenza vaccine.

The J gene is TRBJ2-7, the V gene TRBV2; perhaps TRBD2 as D (6 bases). V gave up 7 bases and J gave up 2 bases, with 15 bases separating them. Germline V lookup: CDR1 SNHLY, CDR2 FYNNEI. The CDR3 covers 14 residues. As DNA, the CDR3 is TGTGCCAGCAACCCACGGAGGGGCCCCTACGAGCAGTACTTC. This codes for CASNPRRGPYEQYF. Using reference TRBV2 and TRBJ2-7 for the parts outside the CDR3, the full variable domain is EPEVTQTPSHQVTQMGQEVILRCVPISNHLYFYWYRQILGQKVEFLVSFYNNEISEKSEIFDDQFSVERPDGSNFTLKIRSTKLEDSAMYFCASNPRRGPYEQYFGPGTRLTVT.

This clonotype has a handful of counts. The chain is built from TRBV5-6 and TRBJ2-7; either TRBD1 or TRBD2 may supply D (5 bases each). In germline, CDR1 is SGHDT, CDR2 YYEEEE. V shed 3 bases and J shed 5 bases, with 12 bases lying between them. The CDR3 totals 13 residues. The CDR3 reads CASSSGPRDEQYF. The DNA for the CDR3 is TGTGCCAGCAGCTCGGGACCGCGTGACGAGCAGTACTTC. Full variable domain (rest looked up from reference TRBV5-6 and TRBJ2-7): DAGVTQSPTHLIKTRGQQVTLRCSPKSGHDTVSWYQQALGQGPQFIFQYYEEEERQRGNFPDRFSGHQFPNYSSELNVNALLLGDSALYLCASSSGPRDEQYFGPGTRLTVT.

The chain has TRBV2 and TRBJ1-4; D possibly corresponds to TRBD1 (5 bases). The V gene's germline CDR1 is SNHLY and CDR2 FYNNEI. Trimming shortened V by 8 bases and J by 2 bases, and 12 bases separated the two germline ends. The CDR3 length is 14 residues. The CDR3 nucleotides are TGTGCCAGCGGTGGACGGGGGACTAATGAAAAACTGTTTTTT. Its protein product is CASGGRGTNEKLFF.

This clonotype has a handful of counts. This sequence joins TRBV5-1 and TRBJ2-5, with D perhaps TRBD1 (6 bases). The CDR3 consists of 14 residues. From germline, CDR1 is SGHRS and CDR2 YFSETQ. The germline V and J ends were trimmed by 2 bases and 4 bases, with 12 bases remaining between them. The CDR3: CASSLQGSPETQYF. CDR3 coding DNA: TGCGCCAGCAGCTTACAGGGATCTCCAGAGACCCAGTACTTC.

The J gene is TRBJ2-1, the V gene TRBV5-1; 9 bases are shared with TRBD1. V gave up 0 bases and J gave up 2 bases; unmatched junction bases: 15. In germline, CDR1 is SGHRS, CDR2 YFSETQ. CDR3 length: 20 amino acids. As DNA, the CDR3 is TGCGCCAGCAGCTTGGCCCTCGGGACAGGGTCGGGGACGGCCTACAATGAGCAGTTCTTC. This sequence encodes CASSLALGTGSGTAYNEQFF.

The rearrangement links TRBV5-1 to TRBJ2-7; 7 bases map to TRBD1. J was trimmed by 7 bases and V by 0 bases; bases with no gene match: 10. The V gene's germline CDR1 is SGHRS and CDR2 YFSETQ. The CDR3 runs 15 residues. DNA for the CDR3: TGCGCCAGCAGCTTGGAGGCAGGGGGATTCCCGGAGCAGTACTTC. This encodes CASSLEAGGFPEQYF.

The chain combines TRBV20-1 with TRBJ2-5, with 13 bases matching TRBD2. V lost 5 bases, J lost 5 bases, and 5 bases stayed unmatched. This CDR3 comprises 14 residues. Germline CDR1 reads DFQATT; CDR2 reads SNEGSKA (reference sequence). The CDR3 nucleotides are TGCAGTGCTGCCGGGACTAGCGGGGTTGAGACCCAGTACTTC. This translates into CSAAGTSGVETQYF.

This sequence joins TRBV2 and TRBJ2-1; D is unresolved. This CDR3 spans 14 amino acids. The germline V gene has CDR1 SNHLY and CDR2 FYNNEI. V was clipped by 6 bases and J by 10 bases, with 19 bases between them. CDR3 region: CASRINSGPEEQFF. For the CDR3, the DNA is TGTGCCAGCAGAATAAACTCAGGCCCCGAAGAGCAGTTCTTC.

This clonotype was seen only a few times. V usage is TRBV6-4 and J usage is TRBJ2-3; the D is unclear. Germline V CDR1 and CDR2: MRHNA, SNTAGT. This CDR3 contains 13 residues. The V end was cut by 4 bases, the J end by 0 bases, with 5 bases between. This CDR3 reads CASSAQSTDTQYF. CDR3 in DNA: TGTGCCAGCAGTGCCCAGAGCACAGATACGCAGTATTTT.

The chain employs TRBV20-1 and TRBJ2-7; D tentatively fits TRBD1 or TRBD2 (5 bases each). The V gene's germline CDR1 is DFQATT and CDR2 SNEGSKA (reference sequence). V was cut by 3 bases and J by 2 bases, with 14 bases left in between. This CDR3 contains 14 residues. This CDR3 reads CSARGVGATYEQYF. The CDR3 coding sequence is TGCAGTGCTAGGGGGGTAGGGGCCACCTACGAGCAGTACTTC.

This clonotype appeared a few times. The CDR3 is CASSLNSFQDYEQYF. DNA of the CDR3: TGTGCCAGCAGCTTGAATAGCTTCCAGGACTACGAGCAGTACTTC. The J gene is TRBJ2-7, the V gene TRBV7-6; D remains unclear. The V gene lost 3 bases and the J gene lost 3 bases, with 15 bases spanning the gap. The germline gives CDR1 SGHVS, CDR2 FNYEAQ. The CDR3 extends over 15 amino acids.

This clonotype was seen only a few times. The chain has TRBV5-6 and TRBJ1-5; 8 bases line up with TRBD1. V lost 1 base to trimming and J lost 2 bases; unmatched junction nucleotides: 14. This CDR3 is 19 amino acids long. Looked up from germline, CDR1 is SGHDT and CDR2 is YYEEEE. The CDR3 bases are TGTGCCAGCAGCTTGTTTATCGGACAGGGTTCGGATGGCAATCAGCCCCAGCATTTT. Amino acids: CASSLFIGQGSDGNQPQHF.

This chain joins TRBV7-6 and TRBJ2-7; maybe TRBD2 (5 bases). The CDR3 length is 14 residues. Germline CDR1 SGHVS, CDR2 FNYEAQ. Trimming cost V 4 bases and J 3 bases, with 13 bases left between them. The DNA for the CDR3 is TGTGCCAGCAGCTCCAACCGGGGTTACTACGAGCAGTACTTC. As protein: CASSSNRGYYEQYF.

The V gene is TRBV5-1, the J gene TRBJ2-1; TRBD2 aligns across 11 bases. The germline V gene encodes CDR1 SGHRS and CDR2 YFSETQ. V gave up 4 bases and J gave up 7 bases; unmatched junction bases: 7. The CDR3 spans 15 residues. The CDR3 spells CASSVSGRAGNEQFF. CDR3 nucleotide sequence: TGCGCCAGCAGCGTTAGCGGGAGGGCCGGGAATGAGCAGTTCTTC.

This rearrangement joins TRBV5-1 to TRBJ2-3; D gene uncertain. This CDR3 is 15 amino acids long. The ends were cut back, 6 bases at V and 6 bases at J, with 20 bases in the middle. Germline CDR1 is SGHRS and CDR2 is YFSETQ. CDR3 bases: TGCGCCAGCACCCTGGGAATAGCAAGGGTTGATACGCAGTATTTT. This encodes CASTLGIARVDTQYF.

The chain recombines TRBV27 with TRBJ2-7, with a weak D call TRBD1 (5 bases). The germline V gene encodes CDR1 MNHEY and CDR2 SMNVEV (reference sequence). V shed 0 bases and J shed 4 bases, with 16 bases lying between them. This CDR3 is 16 amino acids long. CDR3 bases: TGTGCCAGCAGTTTATCGGCAGGGCCCAGAACGTACGAGCAGTACTTC. Translated: CASSLSAGPRTYEQYF.